These 32 T cell receptor beta chains were all obtained from the same sample, sequenced in a study of response to subunit inactivated influenza vaccine. TCRdb reprocessed the RT-PCR reads with MiXCR, giving one entry per CDR3 protein. There are 650,000 to 850,000 distinct CDR3 sequences in the sample; approximately 14% occur only once, and 6% to 7% lies in the top ten. The source material was PBMCs from blood, sampled around 15 days before vaccination. The receptor source for this set is a man between 50 and 59 years old who received an inactivated influenza vaccine.

This clonotype was counted ten times or more. The J gene is TRBJ1-4, the V gene TRBV5-1, with a weak D call TRBD1 (5 bases). Germline CDR1 reads SGHRS; CDR2 reads YFSETQ. Trimming removed 0 bases from V and 3 bases from J, with 15 bases in between. CDR3 length equals 17 residues. CDR3 nucleotides: TGCGCCAGCAGCTTGGAGGCTTCCCCGGGGGCTAATGAAAAACTGTTTTTT. Translation gives CASSLEASPGANEKLFF. The whole variable domain, remainder taken from reference TRBV5-1 and TRBJ1-4, is KAGVTQTPRYLIKTRGQQVTLSCSPISGHRSVSWYQQTPGQGLQFLFEYFSETQRNKGNFPGRFSGRQFSNSRSEMNVSTLELGDSALYLCASSLEASPGANEKLFFGSGTQLSVL.

The V gene is TRBV6-2 or TRBV6-3, the J gene TRBJ2-5; 8 bases match TRBD1. The CDR3 runs 16 residues. CDR1 and CDR2 from the germline V gene are MNHEY and SVGEGT. V shed 2 bases, J shed 3 bases, and the junction held 8 bases outside the gene matches. The CDR3 sequence: CASSYTLTGDEETQYF. CDR3 DNA sequence: TGTGCCAGCAGTTACACCTTGACAGGGGATGAAGAGACCCAGTACTTC.

The chain has TRBV2 and TRBJ2-7; a possible D gene is TRBD2 (6 bases). This CDR3 is built from 15 residues. The V end was cut by 4 bases, the J end by 0 bases, with 13 bases between. CDR1 is SNHLY, CDR2 FYNNEI, per germline. CDR3: CASSVGGSNSYEQYF. The CDR3 nucleotides read TGTGCCAGCAGTGTGGGAGGAAGTAACTCCTACGAGCAGTACTTC.

The rearrangement joins TRBV6-1 to TRBJ2-5, with no clear D. This CDR3 has 11 amino acids. Germline V lookup: CDR1 MNHNS, CDR2 SASEGT. V lost 5 bases, J lost 5 bases, and 6 bases lay in between. The chain's CDR3 is CASSNSETQYF. In DNA, the CDR3 is TGTGCCAGCAGTAATAGCGAGACCCAGTACTTC.

This clonotype occurred many times. The chain joins TRBV3-1 to TRBJ1-2; 12 bases map to TRBD1. In germline, CDR1 is LGHDT, CDR2 YNNKEL (reference sequence). V trimming: 3 bases; J trimming: 7 bases; junction bases outside the gene matches: 6. The CDR3 consists of 15 residues. The CDR3 bases are TGTGCCAGCAGCCAGGCGGGACAGGGGGCGCGTGGCTACACCTTC. Residues: CASSQAGQGARGYTF.

This clonotype was picked up many times. This chain uses TRBV20-1 with TRBJ2-7, with D possibly matching TRBD1 (6 bases). Germline CDR1 is DFQATT and CDR2 is SNEGSKA (reference sequence). V lost 6 bases to trimming and J lost 6 bases, with 18 bases between them. The CDR3 sequence is 13 residues long. The CDR3, as DNA: TGCAGTGCCGCCACACAGGGTATGCCCGAGCAGTACTTC. As protein: CSAATQGMPEQYF.

This clonotype showed up just a few times. The rearrangement joins TRBV4-2 to TRBJ2-2; D might be TRBD2 (6 bases). V lost 4 bases to trimming and J lost 6 bases, with 21 bases between them. Germline CDR1 reads LGHNA; CDR2 reads YNFKEQ. The CDR3 has 17 amino acids. The CDR3 DNA follows: TGTGCCAGCAGCCCGTTGAATGTCGGGCCGGGGGCCGGGGAGCTGTTTTTT. Its translation is CASSPLNVGPGAGELFF.

The rearrangement uses TRBV5-6 and TRBJ2-5, with D hard to call. CDR3 length: 14 amino acids. Germline V gene data show CDR1 as SGHDT and CDR2 as YYEEEE. V was cut by 1 base and J by 7 bases, with 14 bases left in between. CDR3 amino acids: CASSLTVAEVTQYF. Written as DNA, the CDR3 is TGTGCCAGCAGCTTGACAGTAGCTGAGGTGACCCAGTACTTC.

This clonotype was recorded at least ten times. The chain combines TRBV12-3 or TRBV12-4 with TRBJ2-7, with a tentative D call TRBD2 (6 bases). The CDR3 runs 15 residues. V was pared by 1 base and J by 5 bases, with 15 bases between. CDR3 sequence: CASSLGAVTRHEQYF. As DNA, the CDR3 is TGTGCCAGCAGTTTAGGGGCGGTGACTAGGCACGAGCAGTACTTC.

The gene calls are TRBV21-1 and TRBJ2-6; the DNA was not compared with TRBD1, the D call given in the table. TRBV21-1 is noted as a pseudogene. CDR3 length: 18 residues. CDR3 sequence: CASSKAARGYSGANVLTF. CDR3 in DNA: TGTGCCAGCAGCAAAGCTGCCAGGGGGTACTCTGGGGCCAACGTCCTGACTTTC.

This clonotype was detected a few times. The chain is built from TRBV7-8 and TRBJ2-1; D might be TRBD2 (5 bases). V was shortened by 5 bases and J by 16 bases, with 18 bases between the two germline ends. This CDR3 is built from 12 residues. CDR1 and CDR2 (germline): SGHVS, FQNEAQ. The CDR3 DNA follows: TGTGCCAGCAGCCCGCCGTTGGCCCGGGGATTCTTC. Translation gives CASSPPLARGFF.

In DNA form, the CDR3 reads TGCGCCAGCAGCACACAGGGAGGCCCAGATACGCAGTATTTT. Translating it yields CASSTQGGPDTQYF. The V gene is TRBV5-1, the J gene TRBJ2-3, with D perhaps being TRBD1 or TRBD2 (6 bases each). Germline V gene data show CDR1 as SGHRS and CDR2 as YFSETQ. The CDR3 sequence is 14 residues long. The V and J ends lost 4 bases and 4 bases respectively, with 13 bases between them.

This clonotype was detected a few times. The gene calls are TRBV4-2 and TRBJ1-3; 9 positions match TRBD1. Germline assignment: CDR1 LGHNA and CDR2 YNFKEQ. The J segment lost 4 bases and the V segment lost 3 bases, leaving 4 bases of the junction unmatched. This CDR3 is 15 amino acids long. This CDR3 is CASSQGQGWGNTIYF. CDR3 DNA sequence: TGTGCCAGCAGCCAGGGACAGGGTTGGGGAAACACCATATATTTT.

This sequence joins TRBV19 and TRBJ2-5, with D tentatively TRBD2 (6 bases). Germline CDR1 LNHDA, CDR2 SQIVND (reference sequence). The CDR3 runs to 15 residues. Between the trimmed V and J ends, which lost 3 bases and 5 bases, there was a span of 16 bases. The CDR3 DNA reads as TGTGCCAGTAGTATTGGCCTAGCGAGAGTGGAGACCCAGTACTTC. Its protein product is CASSIGLARVETQYF.

CDR3 residues: CASSQEIIIEGASYEQYF. For the CDR3, the DNA is TGCGCCAGCAGCCAAGAAATAATCATTGAGGGAGCTTCCTACGAGCAGTACTTC. The chain combines TRBV4-3 with TRBJ2-7; maybe TRBD2 (5 bases). The CDR3 is made up of 18 amino acids. The ends were cut back, 0 bases at V and 1 base at J, with 19 bases in the middle. Germline values: CDR1 LGHNA, CDR2 YSLEER.

The chain recombines TRBV5-1 with TRBJ2-5, with 7 nucleotides matching TRBD1. V was clipped by 2 bases and J by 1 base; unmatched bases: 5. This CDR3 has 15 residues. CDR1 SGHRS and CDR2 YFSETQ come from the germline V gene. CDR3 in amino acids: CASSFGRGFQETQYF. The CDR3, as DNA: TGCGCCAGCAGCTTTGGCAGGGGGTTCCAAGAGACCCAGTACTTC.

This clonotype was counted once. V gene TRBV4-3 combines with J gene TRBJ2-1; D may be TRBD2 (5 bases). Per germline, CDR1 LGHNA and CDR2 YSLEER. V gave up 1 base and J gave up 8 bases, with 12 bases separating them. The length of the CDR3 is 14 residues. The CDR3 DNA is TGCGCCAGCAGCCAAGTTGGCCCGGGGTATGAGCAGTTCTTC. Protein: CASSQVGPGYEQFF.

This clonotype was picked up many times. The chain uses TRBV6-5 and TRBJ2-2; the D gene is possibly TRBD1 (5 bases). CDR1 MNHEY and CDR2 SVGAGI come from the germline V gene. The CDR3 runs to 16 residues. The germline V and J ends were trimmed by 0 bases and 4 bases, with 12 bases remaining between them. CDR3 in DNA: TGTGCCAGCAGTTACTCGCGCAGGGCGAGCACCGGGGAGCTGTTTTTT. Protein sequence: CASSYSRRASTGELFF.

The CDR3 sequence is CASSSGSRADTQYF. The CDR3 DNA follows: TGTGCCAGCAGCTCTGGGAGTAGGGCAGATACGCAGTATTTT. The rearrangement uses TRBV7-2 and TRBJ2-3, with a tentative D call TRBD2 (5 bases). The CDR3 has 14 amino acids. CDR1 and CDR2 (germline): SGHTA, FQGNSA. V lost 4 bases and J lost 4, with 12 bases in between.

This chain uses TRBV6-1 with TRBJ1-2, with D perhaps matching TRBD1 (5 bases). This CDR3 comprises 13 residues. Germline CDR1 MNHNS, CDR2 SASEGT. The V and J ends lost 5 bases and 4 bases respectively, with 11 bases between them. DNA for the CDR3: TGTGCCAGCAGTCAGGGACTCGCCTATGGCTACACCTTC. This sequence encodes CASSQGLAYGYTF.

V and J are TRBV7-9 and TRBJ2-7; 11 bases are a match to TRBD1. The CDR3 runs 17 residues. The germline V gene has CDR1 SEHNR and CDR2 FQNEAQ (reference sequence). After removal of 4 bases from V and 4 bases from J, the junction contained 12 bases not matched to a gene. CDR3 in amino acids: CASSSPIRDRGSYEQYF. CDR3 DNA: TGTGCCAGCAGCTCACCGATCCGGGACAGGGGGTCTTACGAGCAGTACTTC.

This clonotype was found many times. The gene calls are TRBV29-1 and TRBJ2-7; 7 positions agree with TRBD2. V was clipped by 4 bases and J by 6 bases; unmatched bases: 9. CDR3 size: 13 residues. Germline V lookup: CDR1 SQVTM, CDR2 ANQGSEA. The CDR3 spells CSVALAGAFEQYF. CDR3 DNA sequence: TGCAGCGTTGCTCTGGCGGGAGCCTTCGAGCAGTACTTC.

The chain carries TRBV4-2 and TRBJ2-2; TRBD2 matches 14 bases. V lost 4 bases to trimming and J lost 1 base; unmatched junction nucleotides: 5. The CDR3 runs 18 residues. Germline V gene lookup returns CDR1 LGHNA and CDR2 YNFKEQ. The CDR3 nucleotides are TGTGCCAGCAGCCGTTCCGGGACTAGCGGGAGGAACACCGGGGAGCTGTTTTTT. Protein: CASSRSGTSGRNTGELFF.

The chain uses TRBV20-1 and TRBJ2-2; 7 bases fit TRBD1. Trimming cost V 4 bases and J 0 bases; bases outside gene matches: 5. In germline, CDR1 is DFQATT, CDR2 SNEGSKA (reference sequence). The CDR3 spans 15 residues. This CDR3 is CSATGTATNTGELFF. In DNA form, the CDR3 reads TGCAGTGCTACCGGGACAGCTACGAACACCGGGGAGCTGTTTTTT.

This clonotype occurred a few times. The gene calls are TRBV2 and TRBJ1-1, with D possibly matching TRBD1 (6 bases). V gave up 7 bases and J gave up 1 base, with 13 bases separating them. The length of the CDR3 is 14 residues. CDR1 and CDR2 (germline): SNHLY, FYNNEI. The CDR3 here is CASNKQGPNTEAFF. The CDR3 nucleotides are TGTGCCAGCAATAAACAGGGACCGAACACTGAAGCTTTCTTT.

This clonotype was counted at least ten times. Relative to the germline gene, one junction end is altered; a read error may explain this. The V gene is TRBV5-1, the J gene TRBJ2-1, with D possibly being TRBD2 (6 bases). Germline assignment: CDR1 SGHRS and CDR2 YFSETQ. CDR3 size: 15 residues. The CDR3 is CASSLSGGGYNEQFF. CDR3 DNA sequence: TGTGCCAGCAGTTTATCAGGTGGGGGGTACAATGAGCAGTTCTTC.

The chain is built from TRBV6-2 or TRBV6-3 and TRBJ2-1; 10 nucleotides line up with TRBD2. The V and J ends lost 2 bases and 6 bases, in that order; junction bases with no gene match: 4. This CDR3 has 15 residues. CDR1 and CDR2 from the germline V gene are MNHEY and SVGEGT. Here the CDR3 reads CASSYIAGGLNEQFF. The CDR3 nucleotides read TGTGCCAGCAGTTACATAGCGGGGGGCCTCAATGAGCAGTTCTTC.

The chain carries TRBV12-3 or TRBV12-4 and TRBJ2-7, with D perhaps TRBD2 (5 bases). Trimming removed 5 bases at V and 2 bases at J, with 13 bases between. CDR3 length: 14 amino acids. CDR3 residues: CASSISGRTYEQYF. Here the CDR3 DNA reads TGTGCCAGCAGTATCAGTGGGAGAACCTACGAGCAGTACTTC.

The table lists this clonotype with many counts. The chain combines TRBV6-2 or TRBV6-3 with TRBJ1-2; D call uncertain. This CDR3 contains 12 residues. CDR1 and CDR2 from the germline V gene are MNHEY and SVGEGT. Deletions cut 4 bases from V and 4 bases from J, with 7 bases between. The CDR3 DNA reads TGTGCCAGCAGTTGGACCCGCTATGGCTACACCTTC. Translated: CASSWTRYGYTF.

This clonotype was picked up a small number of times. The genes are TRBV7-8 and TRBJ2-3, with TRBD2 matching over 9 bases. The CDR3 covers 17 residues. Per the germline V gene, CDR1 is SGHVS and CDR2 is FQNEAQ. The V segment lost 2 bases and the J segment 3 bases; nucleotides outside the gene matches: 9. CDR3 sequence: CASSLRVLAGTTDTQYF. The CDR3 coding sequence is TGTGCCAGCAGCTTACGGGTTCTAGCGGGAACGACAGATACGCAGTATTTT.

The chain combines TRBV2 with TRBJ1-5; D gene ambiguous. The CDR3 has 15 residues. V was cut by 5 bases and J by 2 bases, with 13 bases left in between. Germline values: CDR1 SNHLY, CDR2 FYNNEI. The CDR3 DNA reads as TGTGCCAGCAGTCCTGCGGGCGGGGGCAATCAGCCCCAGCATTTT. Amino acid sequence: CASSPAGGGNQPQHF.

This clonotype was seen ten or more times. The chain couples TRBV5-1 to TRBJ2-7; 8 bases are a match to TRBD2. CDR3 length: 14 amino acids. From germline, CDR1 is SGHRS and CDR2 YFSETQ. The J segment lost 6 bases and the V segment lost 7 bases, leaving 12 bases of the junction unmatched. CDR3 amino acids: CASHESGSRSEQYF. For the CDR3, the DNA is TGCGCCAGCCATGAAAGCGGGAGTCGGTCCGAGCAGTACTTC.